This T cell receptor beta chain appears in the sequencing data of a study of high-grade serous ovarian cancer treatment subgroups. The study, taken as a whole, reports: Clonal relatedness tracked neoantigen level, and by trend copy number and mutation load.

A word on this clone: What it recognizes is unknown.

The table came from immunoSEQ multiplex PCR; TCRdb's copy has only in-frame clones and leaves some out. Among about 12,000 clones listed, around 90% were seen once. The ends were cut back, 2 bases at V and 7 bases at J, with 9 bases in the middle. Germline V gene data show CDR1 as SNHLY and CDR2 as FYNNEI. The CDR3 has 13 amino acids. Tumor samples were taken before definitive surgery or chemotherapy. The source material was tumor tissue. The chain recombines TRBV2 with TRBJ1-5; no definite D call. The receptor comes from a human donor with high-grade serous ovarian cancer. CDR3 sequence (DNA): TGTGCCAGCAGTGAACTTGAAGGGCAGCCCCAGCATTTT. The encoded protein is CASSELEGQPQHF.